This T cell receptor (beta chain) was retrieved from a study of blood T cell repertoires in COVID-19. The table came from immunoSEQ multiplex PCR; TCRdb's copy has only in-frame clones and leaves some out. The data show 95,000 to 110,000 clones, approximately 91% seen once. With 3 bases removed from V and 3 bases from J, the gap between germline ends came to 9 bases. CDR3 length: 14 amino acids. Per germline, CDR1 KGHSH and CDR2 LQKENI. The sequence was collected from a human donor in a cohort sampled during active COVID-19. The chain recombines TRBV18 with TRBJ1-5, with D perhaps matching TRBD1 (6 bases). Input material: peripheral blood. For the CDR3, the DNA is TGTGCCAGCTCACCCTCAGGGGCCAATCAGCCCCAGCATTTT. Amino acid sequence: CASSPSGANQPQHF.